The rows below give T cell receptor beta chains drawn from one sample of a study of spatial heterogeneity in lung cancer. Using its own MiXCR run on the 5' RACE reads, TCRdb lists one record per CDR3 protein. This table holds about 92,000 distinct CDR3 sequences, about an eighth found once. The sequenced sample was PBMCs, obtained at surgery. The source of these receptors is a male donor with early-stage non-small cell lung cancer. Each CDR3 is given with its conserved first and last residue. The D gene is left open where the match is weak. Not all rows give a size; the values are once, few, many and, for expanded clones, a class.

v_call: TRBV18; d_call: .; clone_size: .; j_call: TRBJ2-3; cdr3_nt: TGTGCCAGCTCCCCCGACGTAGTGGCAGATACGCAGTATTTT; cdr3_aa: CASSPDVVADTQYF
v_call: TRBV4-2; d_call: .; clone_size: .; j_call: TRBJ2-7; cdr3_nt: TGTGCCAGCAGCCTTAATTCTGGATACGAGCAGTACTTC; cdr3_aa: CASSLNSGYEQYF
v_call: TRBV6-2/TRBV6-3; d_call: .; clone_size: .; j_call: TRBJ1-1; cdr3_nt: TGTGCCAGCACTCAACGTGGGGGATCGGGCACTGAAGCTTTCTTT; cdr3_aa: CASTQRGGSGTEAFF
v_call: TRBV19; d_call: TRBD1; clone_size: .; j_call: TRBJ2-2; cdr3_nt: TGTGCCAGTAGGCTCACAGGGGGCGCTGGGACCGGGGAGCTGTTTTTT; cdr3_aa: CASRLTGGAGTGELFF
v_call: TRBV7-8; d_call: TRBD2; clone_size: many; j_call: TRBJ2-6; cdr3_nt: TGTGCCAGCAGCTCAACCGGCGGGAGCTCTGGGGCCAACGTCCTGACTTTC; cdr3_aa: CASSSTGGSSGANVLTF
v_call: TRBV7-9; d_call: .; clone_size: few; j_call: TRBJ2-3; cdr3_nt: TGTGCCAGCAGCTTAGCCGGCGGGACTAGCACAGATACGCAGTATTTT; cdr3_aa: CASSLAGGTSTDTQYF
v_call: TRBV5-1; d_call: .; clone_size: many; j_call: TRBJ2-3; cdr3_nt: TGCGCCAGCAGCCTCGAGAGGGGAGGCACAGATACGCAGTATTTT; cdr3_aa: CASSLERGGTDTQYF
v_call: TRBV2; d_call: TRBD1; clone_size: .; j_call: TRBJ1-6; cdr3_nt: TGTGCCAGCAGTTCAGGGGGGGGATATAATTCACCCCTCCACTTT; cdr3_aa: CASSSGGGYNSPLHF
v_call: TRBV5-1; d_call: .; clone_size: few; j_call: TRBJ2-5; cdr3_nt: TGCGCCAGCAGCTCACAGGGAAGTCCGGAGACCCAGTACTTC; cdr3_aa: CASSSQGSPETQYF
v_call: TRBV15; d_call: .; clone_size: many; j_call: TRBJ2-1; cdr3_nt: TGTGCCACCAGCAGAGCCGAGGGACTGTACAATGAGCAGTTCTTC; cdr3_aa: CATSRAEGLYNEQFF
v_call: TRBV20-1; d_call: TRBD2; clone_size: many; j_call: TRBJ2-5; cdr3_nt: TGCAGCGCCGGGACTAGCGGGAGAGAGACCCAGTACTTC; cdr3_aa: CSAGTSGRETQYF
v_call: TRBV5-4; d_call: .; clone_size: few; j_call: TRBJ2-7; cdr3_nt: TGTGCCAGCAGCCGGGACGGGATACGGAACGAGCAGTACTTC; cdr3_aa: CASSRDGIRNEQYF
v_call: TRBV18; d_call: .; clone_size: .; j_call: TRBJ2-3; cdr3_nt: TGTGCCACTACGAAACGGGAGCGCACAGATACGCAGTATTTT; cdr3_aa: CATTKRERTDTQYF
v_call: TRBV20-1; d_call: .; clone_size: .; j_call: TRBJ1-1; cdr3_nt: TGCAGTGCTAGAGCTGGGACCCGCACTGAAGCTTTCTTT; cdr3_aa: CSARAGTRTEAFF
v_call: TRBV5-1; d_call: TRBD1; clone_size: .; j_call: TRBJ1-1; cdr3_nt: TGCGCCAGCTGCACCGGGACAGGGAGCACTGAAGCTTTCTTT; cdr3_aa: CASCTGTGSTEAFF
v_call: TRBV12-3/TRBV12-4; d_call: .; clone_size: .; j_call: TRBJ1-2; cdr3_nt: TGTGCCAGCAGTCCGGGGCGACCCTATGGCTACACCTTC; cdr3_aa: CASSPGRPYGYTF
v_call: TRBV4-3; d_call: .; clone_size: .; j_call: TRBJ1-6; cdr3_nt: TGCGCCAGCAGCCAGGCAGACTGGGTGGCACCCCTCCACTTT; cdr3_aa: CASSQADWVAPLHF
v_call: TRBV28; d_call: .; clone_size: .; j_call: TRBJ1-2; cdr3_nt: TGTGCCAGCAGTTTGGTAGGGGGTAATTATGGCTACACCTTC; cdr3_aa: CASSLVGGNYGYTF
v_call: TRBV7-9; d_call: .; clone_size: few; j_call: TRBJ1-1; cdr3_nt: TGTGCCAGCAGCTTCCAGGGTACCACTGAAGCTTTCTTT; cdr3_aa: CASSFQGTTEAFF
v_call: TRBV6-4; d_call: .; clone_size: .; j_call: TRBJ1-6; cdr3_nt: TGTGCCAGCAGTGGCGGGATCGGAAATTCACCCCTCCACTTT; cdr3_aa: CASSGGIGNSPLHF
v_call: TRBV6-1; d_call: .; clone_size: .; j_call: TRBJ1-1; cdr3_nt: TGTGCCAGCAGTGAATACCCCGAGGTACTGGAGAACACTGAAGCTTTCTTT; cdr3_aa: CASSEYPEVLENTEAFF
v_call: TRBV4-2; d_call: .; clone_size: .; j_call: TRBJ2-3; cdr3_nt: TGTGCCAGCAGCCCGAACTCGGGAGATACGCAGTATTTT; cdr3_aa: CASSPNSGDTQYF
v_call: TRBV20-1; d_call: .; clone_size: .; j_call: TRBJ2-4; cdr3_nt: TGCAGTGCCAAAGACAGCCTACTAGCCAAAAACATTCAGTACTTC; cdr3_aa: CSAKDSLLAKNIQYF
v_call: TRBV7-2; d_call: .; clone_size: .; j_call: TRBJ2-7; cdr3_nt: TGTGCCAGCAGCTTATGGGCGGGCGTCTCCTACGAGCAGTACTTC; cdr3_aa: CASSLWAGVSYEQYF
v_call: TRBV15; d_call: .; clone_size: many; j_call: TRBJ2-5; cdr3_nt: TGTGCCACCAGCAGAGTCCATGGGATTGGGGGCACACAAGAGACCCAGTACTTC; cdr3_aa: CATSRVHGIGGTQETQYF
v_call: TRBV7-3; d_call: TRBD2; clone_size: .; j_call: TRBJ2-5; cdr3_nt: TGTGCCAGCAGCTTGGGAGCGGGAGGGCAAGAGACCCAGTACTTC; cdr3_aa: CASSLGAGGQETQYF
v_call: TRBV20-1; d_call: .; clone_size: .; j_call: TRBJ2-5; cdr3_nt: TGCAGTGCTAGAGATCCAAGGACGGGGGAGACCCAGTACTTC; cdr3_aa: CSARDPRTGETQYF
v_call: TRBV5-5; d_call: .; clone_size: many; j_call: TRBJ2-5; cdr3_nt: TGTGCCAGCAGCTTCGGCAGGATGTTCGAGACCCAGTACTTC; cdr3_aa: CASSFGRMFETQYF
v_call: TRBV15; d_call: .; clone_size: few; j_call: TRBJ2-7; cdr3_nt: TGTGCCACCAGCAGCCCAAGACCGGGTTCTTTGTACGAGCAGTACTTC; cdr3_aa: CATSSPRPGSLYEQYF
v_call: TRBV27; d_call: TRBD2; clone_size: once; j_call: TRBJ2-1; cdr3_nt: TGTGCCAGCAGTTTCAGGCGTAGCGGGGTTTACAATGAGCAGTTCTTC; cdr3_aa: CASSFRRSGVYNEQFF
v_call: TRBV5-1; d_call: .; clone_size: once; j_call: TRBJ2-6; cdr3_nt: TGCGCCAGCAGCCCAATAGGCTTCTCTGGGGCCAACGTCCTGACTTTC; cdr3_aa: CASSPIGFSGANVLTF
v_call: TRBV12-3/TRBV12-4; d_call: TRBD2; clone_size: .; j_call: TRBJ2-2; cdr3_nt: TGTGCCAGCAGTTCCACTAGCGGGTACACCGGGGAGCTGTTTTTT; cdr3_aa: CASSSTSGYTGELFF
v_call: TRBV4-1; d_call: .; clone_size: many; j_call: TRBJ2-6; cdr3_nt: TGCGCCAGCAGCCAAGATTATTTTACGGGCTCTGGGGCCAACGTCCTGACTTTC; cdr3_aa: CASSQDYFTGSGANVLTF
v_call: TRBV3-1; d_call: .; clone_size: many; j_call: TRBJ2-7; cdr3_nt: TGTGCCAGCAGCCAGGCATCCCGGGAGCAGTACTTC; cdr3_aa: CASSQASREQYF
v_call: TRBV28; d_call: .; clone_size: few; j_call: TRBJ1-5; cdr3_nt: TGTGCCAGCAGGATCTTGGACAATCGCAATCAGCCCCAGCATTTT; cdr3_aa: CASRILDNRNQPQHF
v_call: TRBV12-3/TRBV12-4; d_call: .; clone_size: few; j_call: TRBJ1-5; cdr3_nt: TGTGCCAGCAGTATACAGGGCCCCCAGCCCCAGCATTTT; cdr3_aa: CASSIQGPQPQHF
v_call: TRBV6-6; d_call: .; clone_size: many; j_call: TRBJ2-7; cdr3_nt: TGTGCCAGCAGGCCCGCGGCGGGAATCTACGAGCAGTACTTC; cdr3_aa: CASRPAAGIYEQYF
v_call: TRBV25-1; d_call: TRBD1; clone_size: .; j_call: TRBJ2-2; cdr3_nt: TGTGCCAGCAGGGACGACAGGGGGCAAGGGGAGCTGTTTTTT; cdr3_aa: CASRDDRGQGELFF
v_call: TRBV6-1; d_call: .; clone_size: .; j_call: TRBJ2-3; cdr3_nt: TGTGCCACTAAAATAAACAGGAGAAACACAGATACGCAGTATTTT; cdr3_aa: CATKINRRNTDTQYF
v_call: TRBV6-2/TRBV6-3; d_call: .; clone_size: .; j_call: TRBJ1-6; cdr3_nt: TGTGCCAGCAGTGACTACAGGGCCCGCTATAATTCACCCCTCCACTTT; cdr3_aa: CASSDYRARYNSPLHF
v_call: TRBV7-2; d_call: TRBD2; clone_size: few; j_call: TRBJ2-3; cdr3_nt: TGTGCCAGCAGCCGAGTTCCTAGCGGGAGGGAGGGGTTGGATACGCAGTATTTT; cdr3_aa: CASSRVPSGREGLDTQYF
v_call: TRBV7-9; d_call: .; clone_size: .; j_call: TRBJ2-2; cdr3_nt: TGTGCCAGCAGCTACTACAGGGCCGGGGAGCTGTTTTTT; cdr3_aa: CASSYYRAGELFF